This TCR beta chain was captured in a study of a mutant IDH1 vaccine in newly diagnosed glioma. Study overall: Of the patients given treatment, 62.5% were male and 37.5% were female, and a mean age of around 44 years was recorded.

A note on this clone: Its antigen is currently unknown. A read error may account for a junction end that differs from germline. Distinct nucleotide sequences in the sample also encode this CDR3.

Described time point: week 5, during vaccination. Every vaccine dose comprised 300 ug of mutant IDH1 20-mer peptide plus topical imiquimod. The repertoire was sequenced with immunoSEQ multiplex PCR; TCRdb's copy has only in-frame clones and lacks some. The sample has tens of thousands of clones, 91% seen once; the top ten hold 0.56%. From germline, CDR1 is GTSNPN and CDR2 SVGIG (reference sequence). The CDR3 is 15 amino acids. This sequence originates from a woman in her fifties or sixties with glioma. The sequenced sample was PBMCs, obtained from a glioma patient whose treatment included an IDH1 peptide vaccine. V is TRBV30 and J is TRBJ2-7; 7 nucleotides align to TRBD2. As DNA, the CDR3 is TGCGCCTGGGTAAAAGGGGCTAGCGGATTGGGCGAGCAGTACTTC. Its protein product is CAWVKGASGLGEQYF. The complete variable domain, with remaining parts taken from reference TRBV30 and TRBJ2-7, reads SQTIHQWPATLVQPVGSPLSLECTVEGTSNPNLYWYRQAAGRGLQLLFYSVGIGQISSEVPQNLSASRPQDRQFILSSKKLLLSDSGFYLCAWVKGASGLGEQYFGPGTRLTVT.